A selection of T cell receptor beta chains follows, all from one sample in a study of beta chain features in type 1 diabetes. Libraries were prepared by immunoSEQ multiplex PCR; TCRdb keeps only in-frame clonotypes and omits some of them. The sample consists of about 160,000 clones, about 7.8% of them appearing once. Sequencing was performed on central memory CD4+ T cells from blood. The receptors were sampled from a woman aged 40 to 50 with type 1 diabetes. CDR3s include the opening cysteine and the closing phenylalanine or tryptophan. A D gene is named only where the DNA matches it firmly. Not all rows give a size; the values are once, few, many and, for expanded clones, a class.

NA | TRBJ2-1 | TRBV6-1 | TRBD1 | TGTGCCAGCAGTGGAGGGAGACAGGGGGACAATGAGCAGTTCTTC | CASSGGRQGDNEQFF
NA | TRBJ2-3 | TRBV30 | TRBD2 | TGTGCCTGGAGTAGCGGGAGGGGCACAGATACGCAGTATTTT | CAWSSGRGTDTQYF
NA | TRBJ2-2 | TRBV9 | TRBD2 | TGTGCCAGCAGCCTTACTAGCGGGCAGAACACCGGGGAGCTGTTTTTT | CASSLTSGQNTGELFF
NA | TRBJ2-2 | TRBV7-3 | TRBD1 | TGTGCCAGCAGCTCACAGGGGTCCTCTGGCGGGGAGCTGTTTTTT | CASSSQGSSGGELFF
few | TRBJ2-1 | TRBV30 | TRBD2 | TGTGCCTGGAGTGTAGGTAGCGGGAGGAACAATGAGCAGTTCTTC | CAWSVGSGRNNEQFF
NA | TRBJ1-5 | TRBV5-6 | NA | TGTGCCAGCAGCCAAATGGGGGCGAGTCAGCCCCAGCATTTT | CASSQMGASQPQHF
few | TRBJ2-5 | TRBV11-1 | TRBD2 | TGTGCCAGCAGCTTTAGCGGGGAGAAGACCCAGTACTTC | CASSFSGEKTQYF
few | TRBJ2-5 | TRBV7-2 | TRBD1 | TGTGCCAGCAGCCCGGGACAGAGAGAGACCCAGTACTTC | CASSPGQRETQYF
few | TRBJ2-3 | TRBV28 | TRBD1 | TGTGCCAGCAGCATACCGGGACAGGGGAGAGCAGATACGCAGTATTTT | CASSIPGQGRADTQYF
NA | TRBJ2-1 | TRBV11-2 | NA | TGTGCCAGCAGCTTACCCCTTGGTCAGGGGCGAGAGCAGTTCTTC | CASSLPLGQGREQFF
few | TRBJ1-6 | TRBV27 | TRBD1 | TGTGCCAGCAGTTTCCGGACAGGTGGAATTTCACCCCTCCACTTT | CASSFRTGGISPLHF
NA | TRBJ1-4 | TRBV10-3 | NA | TGTGCCATCAAAGGGGCGCAGGAAGAAAAACTGTTTTTT | CAIKGAQEEKLFF
NA | TRBJ1-4 | TRBV15 | TRBD1 | TGTGCCACCAGCAGAGATGGGACAGGGGGTGAAAAACTGTTTTTT | CATSRDGTGGEKLFF
few | TRBJ1-2 | TRBV25-1 | TRBD1 | TGTGCCAGCAGGACGGACAGGGGGACCGGCTATGGCTACACCTTC | CASRTDRGTGYGYTF
few | TRBJ2-2 | TRBV13 | TRBD1 | TGTGCCAGCAGCCGGGGACAGGGGGCTAGCTTCGGGGAGCTGTTTTTT | CASSRGQGASFGELFF
NA | TRBJ2-1 | TRBV7-9 | NA | TGTGCCAGCAGCTTAAAAGTAAGGAGTGAGCAGTTCTTC | CASSLKVRSEQFF
few | TRBJ2-5 | TRBV15 | NA | TGTGCCACCAGCAGAGTGGGGTTCGGGGAAGGAGAGACCCAGTACTTC | CATSRVGFGEGETQYF
few | TRBJ1-2 | TRBV4-2 | NA | TGTGCCAGCAGCCAAGATACAGTACAGTTAAATTATTATGGCTACACCTTC | CASSQDTVQLNYYGYTF
NA | TRBJ1-2 | TRBV4-3 | NA | TGCGCCAGCAGCCAAGATGATGGGGGCTGGGGCTACACCTTC | CASSQDDGGWGYTF
NA | TRBJ1-2 | TRBV7-2 | NA | TGTGCCAGCAGCTTCGAAGCGTTCGACTACACCTTC | CASSFEAFDYTF
few | TRBJ1-5 | TRBV4-1 | NA | TGCGCCAGCAGGGAACAGGGTAAAGGCAATCAGCCCCAGCATTTT | CASREQGKGNQPQHF
many | TRBJ2-3 | TRBV7-3 | TRBD1 | TGTGCCAGCAGCTTGGACGGACAGGGGGCGAATACGCAGTATTTT | CASSLDGQGANTQYF
few | TRBJ1-3 | TRBV7-2 | NA | TGTGCCAGCAGCCTCCAGGGAGGGACGACTGGAAACACCATATATTTT | CASSLQGGTTGNTIYF
NA | TRBJ2-5 | TRBV25-1 | TRBD2 | TGTGCCAGCAGTGGACTAGCCCAAGAGACCCAGTACTTC | CASSGLAQETQYF
NA | TRBJ1-5 | TRBV7-8 | NA | TGTGCCAGCAGCTTGGGGGGTCCGGGTGAGCGGCCCCAGCATTTT | CASSLGGPGERPQHF
NA | TRBJ2-5 | TRBV5-8 | NA | TGTGCCAGCAGCACTAGAGAGACCCAGTACTTC | CASSTRETQYF
few | TRBJ2-3 | TRBV9 | NA | TGTGCCAGCAGCCGGAGCACAGATACGCAGTATTTT | CASSRSTDTQYF
NA | TRBJ1-1 | TRBV19 | TRBD1 | TGTGCCAGTAGTATCCACAGGGGCGTGGACACTGAAGCTTTCTTT | CASSIHRGVDTEAFF
NA | TRBJ1-1 | TRBV11-2 | NA | TGTGCCAGCAGGAGATACAGGGCTATGAACACTGAAGCTTTCTTT | CASRRYRAMNTEAFF
once | TRBJ2-3 | TRBV7-9 | NA | TGTGCCAGCAGCTTGGGGGGCCCGGGACAGTCAACAGATACGCAGTATTTT | CASSLGGPGQSTDTQYF
few | TRBJ2-7 | TRBV5-1 | TRBD2 | TGCGCCAGCAGCTTGACTAGCGGGGCCTACGAGCAGTACTTC | CASSLTSGAYEQYF
few | TRBJ2-3 | TRBV6-5 | NA | NA | CASSSSGGRGRDTQYF
few | TRBJ2-5 | TRBV28 | TRBD1 | TGTGCCAGCAGCCGGACAGGGATGAGAAGTGGGACCCAGTACTTC | CASSRTGMRSGTQYF
few | TRBJ2-5 | TRBV7-3 | TRBD1 | TGTGCCAGCAGCTTAACTGGACAGGGTGGGGAGACCCAGTACTTC | CASSLTGQGGETQYF
NA | TRBJ1-2 | TRBV28 | TRBD1 | TGTGCCAGCACCAGGGACAGGACGGGCTACACCTTC | CASTRDRTGYTF
few | TRBJ2-1 | TRBV4-3 | NA | TGCGCCAGCAGCCAAGGGACTCTGGGTGAGCAGTTCTTC | CASSQGTLGEQFF
many | TRBJ2-7 | TRBV15 | TRBD1 | TGTGCCACCAGTCCAGGGGGCGGCTACGAGCAGTACTTC | CATSPGGGYEQYF
NA | TRBJ2-1 | TRBV7-3 | TRBD1 | TGTGCCAGCAGTCCGAGGGGGCGGAATGAGCGGTTCTTC | CASSPRGRNERFF
few | TRBJ2-5 | TRBV28 | TRBD2 | TGTGCCAGCAGATCTAGCGGGAGGGGAGAGACCCAGTACTTC | CASRSSGRGETQYF
few | TRBJ1-2 | TRBV9 | NA | TGTGCCAGCAGCATATCCAGCGCAGATGGCTACACCTTC | CASSISSADGYTF
few | TRBJ2-1 | TRBV11-2 | NA | TGTGCCAGCAGCTTGGGGGCGGGAGTCTTCGGGTATGAGCAGTTCTTC | CASSLGAGVFGYEQFF
many | TRBJ2-5 | TRBV5-1 | TRBD1 | TGCGCCAGCAGCCCCGACGGACAGGGGCCACCCTACTTC | CASSPDGQGPPYF
NA | TRBJ1-5 | TRBV7-9 | NA | TGTGCCAGCAGCTTAGGGACAGTGGCGAACCAGCCCCAGCATTTT | CASSLGTVANQPQHF
few | TRBJ1-1 | TRBV29-1 | TRBD1 | TGCAGCGGGACAGGGTTTGACACTGAAGCTTTCTTT | CSGTGFDTEAFF
NA | TRBJ2-2 | TRBV7-2 | NA | TGTGCCAGCAGCCCGACCGCGCGGACCGGGGAGCTGTTTTTT | CASSPTARTGELFF
few | TRBJ1-4 | TRBV5-4 | TRBD1 | TGTGCCAGCAGCGACAGGGGGTCTGATGAAAAACTGTTTTTT | CASSDRGSDEKLFF
NA | TRBJ1-1 | TRBV30 | TRBD1 | TGTGCCTGGAGCGACGACAGGGTGAACACTGAAGCTTTCTTT | CAWSDDRVNTEAFF
few | TRBJ2-7 | TRBV28 | NA | TGTGCCAGCACCTCGGGTCAGGGGGGCTCCTACGAGCAGTACTTC | CASTSGQGGSYEQYF
few | TRBJ1-4 | TRBV7-9 | NA | TGTGCCAGCAGCTTAGCGGGCCCCCGGACGGGGAATGAAAAACTGTTTTTT | CASSLAGPRTGNEKLFF
NA | TRBJ1-1 | TRBV15 | NA | TGTGCCACCAGCAGAGATTTGTTCGCAGGGGAGACTGAAGCTTTCTTT | CATSRDLFAGETEAFF
few | TRBJ2-7 | TRBV21-1 | NA | TGTGCCAGCAGCAAAGAAGGGGGAGGGAAAGCCTACGAGCAGTACTTC | CASSKEGGGKAYEQYF
few | TRBJ1-1 | TRBV14 | NA | TGTGCCAGCAGCCCCTTCAGGGCCCTACCTGAAGCTTTCTTT | CASSPFRALPEAFF
NA | TRBJ2-1 | TRBV5-1 | TRBD1 | TGCGCCAGCAGCACCATGGGACAGGGGCGTGAGCAGTTCTTC | CASSTMGQGREQFF